The 28 T cell receptor beta chains given below trace back to one sample, sequenced in a study of identical twins. TCRdb reprocessed the 5' RACE reads via MiXCR and lists one record per CDR3 protein. The sample holds 1.5 million to 2 million distinct CDR3 sequences, about 31% seen once. The sample comprised cord blood. These receptors all come from a newborn girl in good health.

The gene calls are TRBV2 and TRBJ1-5; tentative D call: TRBD1 (5 bases). Germline V gene sequence: CDR1 SNHLY, CDR2 FYNNEI. The CDR3 is made up of 16 amino acids. Trimming stripped 4 bases from V and 2 bases from J, with 15 bases between. The CDR3 region has the DNA TGTGCCAGCAGTGCTGTTGGGGCAGGGCGCAATCAGCCCCAGCATTTT. Protein product: CASSAVGAGRNQPQHF.

The J gene is TRBJ2-3, the V gene TRBV29-1; D remains ambiguous. This CDR3 comprises 12 residues. V was clipped by 1 base and J by 2 bases, with 4 bases between them. Germline V gene sequence: CDR1 SQVTM, CDR2 ANQGSEA. This chain's CDR3 is CSVEVLTDTQYF. CDR3 DNA: TGCAGCGTTGAAGTTCTCACAGATACGCAGTATTTT.

This chain connects TRBV3-1 to TRBJ2-5, with D possibly being TRBD2 (5 bases). The V gene's germline CDR1 is LGHDT and CDR2 YNNKEL (reference sequence). V dropped 1 base and J dropped 2 bases, with 11 bases sitting between them. The length of the CDR3 is 15 residues. CDR3 loop: CASSQGTGKQETQYF. The CDR3 bases are TGTGCCAGCAGCCAAGGAACGGGGAAACAAGAGACCCAGTACTTC.

The genes are TRBV29-1 and TRBJ2-5; TRBD2 aligns across 11 bases. With 7 bases clipped from V and 1 base from J, the junction kept 8 bases outside the gene matches. The CDR3 covers 15 residues. Germline V CDR1 and CDR2: SQVTM, ANQGSEA. Written as DNA, the CDR3 is TGCAGCGCCGATCGACTAGCGGGGTTCCAAGAGACCCAGTACTTC. This translates into CSADRLAGFQETQYF.

This clonotype was found a few times. This chain uses TRBV5-1 with TRBJ2-6; D is unclear. The germline CDR1 and CDR2 sequences are SGHRS and YFSETQ. Between the trimmed V and J ends, which lost 6 bases and 3 bases, there was a span of 19 bases. The CDR3 contains 17 residues. CDR3 sequence reads: CASKVIYSILGANVLTF. The DNA of the CDR3 is TGCGCCAGCAAGGTGATATATAGCATCCTTGGGGCCAACGTCCTGACTTTC.

V and J are TRBV12-3 or TRBV12-4 and TRBJ1-4; tentative D call: TRBD1 (5 bases). This CDR3 is built from 13 residues. With 6 bases removed from V and 7 bases from J, the gap between germline ends came to 12 bases. CDR3 nucleotides: TGTGCCAGCAGCAAAACAGGACCTGAAAAACTGTTTTTT. Translated, it gives CASSKTGPEKLFF.

V is TRBV20-1 and J is TRBJ2-7, with D unresolved. The CDR3 runs to 12 residues. Germline values: CDR1 DFQATT, CDR2 SNEGSKA (reference sequence). Trimming removed 1 base from V and 3 bases from J, with 7 bases in between. CDR3 sequence: CSARGSVYEQYF. CDR3 nucleotide sequence: TGCAGTGCTAGAGGGAGCGTCTACGAGCAGTACTTC.

The chain joins TRBV10-3 to TRBJ2-2; D remains unclear. This CDR3 has 14 amino acids. Germline values: CDR1 ENHRY, CDR2 SYGVKD. V dropped 4 bases and J dropped 4 bases, with 10 bases sitting between them. The DNA for the CDR3 is TGTGCCATCAGTGCCCAGGCACCCACCGGGGAGCTGTTTTTT. Its translation is CAISAQAPTGELFF.

The table lists this clonotype with many counts. V usage is TRBV27 and J usage is TRBJ2-7; D gene uncertain. Germline-derived CDR1 and CDR2 are MNHEY and SMNVEV (reference sequence). This CDR3 is built from 11 residues. V lost 8 bases, J lost 1 base, and 6 bases lay in between. CDR3 nucleotide sequence: TGTGCCAGCGGAGTTTCCTACGAGCAGTACTTC. As protein: CASGVSYEQYF.

The J gene is TRBJ2-7, the V gene TRBV29-1, with TRBD2 matching over 8 bases. The V gene end was trimmed by 0 bases and the J gene end by 0 bases; junction bases not matched to a gene: 4. The CDR3 has 15 residues. Germline assignment: CDR1 SQVTM and CDR2 ANQGSEA. The CDR3: CSVEDSSGSSYEQYF. CDR3 sequence (DNA): TGCAGCGTTGAAGATTCCAGCGGGAGCTCCTACGAGCAGTACTTC.

This rearrangement joins TRBV4-1 to TRBJ2-7; D gene unclear. The DNA matches TRBJ2-5 better at its end, which makes the J call doubtful. Germline V gene sequence: CDR1 MGHRA, CDR2 YSYEKL. The CDR3 consists of 12 residues. The CDR3 bases are TGCGCCAGCAGCCACGACACAGAGACCCAGTACTTC. Its translation is CASSHDTETQYF.

The CDR3 coding sequence is TGTGCCAGCAGTTTGCGGGACGGGTGGCACAATGAGCAGTTCTTC. This gives the protein CASSLRDGWHNEQFF. The chain uses TRBV27 and TRBJ2-1; TRBD2 is a possible D gene (6 bases). V dropped 3 bases and J dropped 5 bases, with 14 bases sitting between them. CDR1 and CDR2 (germline): MNHEY, SMNVEV (reference sequence). The length of the CDR3 is 15 residues.

V gene TRBV5-1 combines with J gene TRBJ1-5, with D possibly being TRBD1 (5 bases). Germline lookup yields CDR1 SGHRS and CDR2 YFSETQ. Trimming left V 0 bases short and J 13 bases short, with 14 bases between. The CDR3 extends over 13 amino acids. DNA for the CDR3: TGCGCCAGCAGCTTGGAATCGGGGACTCGGCAGCATTTT. As protein: CASSLESGTRQHF.

V usage is TRBV3-1 and J usage is TRBJ1-1; D gene uncertain. This CDR3 spans 13 amino acids. Germline CDR1 LGHDT, CDR2 YNNKEL (reference sequence). V was shortened by 11 bases and J by 0 bases, with 13 bases between the two germline ends. The CDR3 nucleotides are TGTGCCGGCGGATCGAAATTGAACACTGAAGCTTTCTTT. It encodes CAGGSKLNTEAFF.

This clonotype appeared a few times. This sequence joins TRBV20-1 and TRBJ2-7; the D gene is possibly TRBD2 (7 bases). V lost 5 bases to trimming and J lost 3 bases, with 17 bases between them. Looked up from germline, CDR1 is DFQATT and CDR2 is SNEGSKA (reference sequence). The CDR3 totals 14 residues. The CDR3 loop reads CSAPRRGTYYEQYF. CDR3 coding DNA: TGCAGTGCTCCCCGGCGGGGGACATACTACGAGCAGTACTTC.

The chain has TRBV25-1 and TRBJ1-2; D is unresolved. The ends were cut back, 3 bases at V and 8 bases at J, with 19 bases in the middle. CDR3 length: 15 residues. Germline-derived CDR1 and CDR2 are MGHDK and SYGVNS. This CDR3 reads CASSDTETGYGGYTF. The CDR3 DNA is TGTGCCAGCAGTGACACCGAGACGGGTTACGGGGGCTACACCTTC.

J is TRBJ2-7 and V is TRBV5-1, with 7 positions matching TRBD1. The CDR3 length is 15 residues. V gave up 3 bases and J gave up 0 bases; unmatched junction bases: 6. Germline V gene lookup returns CDR1 SGHRS and CDR2 YFSETQ. The DNA of the CDR3 is TGCGCCAGCAGCTCCAAGACAGGGACCTCCTACGAGCAGTACTTC. The encoded protein is CASSSKTGTSYEQYF. Combining the CDR3 with reference TRBV5-1 and TRBJ2-7 gives the whole variable domain KAGVTQTPRYLIKTRGQQVTLSCSPISGHRSVSWYQQTPGQGLQFLFEYFSETQRNKGNFPGRFSGRQFSNSRSEMNVSTLELGDSALYLCASSSKTGTSYEQYFGPGTRLTVT.

As for this clonotype: A junction boundary mismatches the germline segment, possibly from a read error. The chain couples TRBV7-2 to TRBJ2-7; D is undetermined. Germline lookup yields CDR1 SGHTA and CDR2 FQGNSA. This CDR3 has 11 amino acids. CDR3 in amino acids: CAGSLLYEQYF. The CDR3 DNA is TGTGCCGGCAGCCTATTGTACGAGCAGTACTTC. Full variable domain (remainder filled in from reference TRBV7-2 and TRBJ2-7): GAGVSQSPSNKVTEKGKDVELRCDPISGHTALYWYRQSLGQGLEFLIYFQGNSAPDKSGLPSDRFSAERTGGSVSTLTIQRTQQEDSAVYLCAGSLLYEQYFGPGTRLTVT.

This clonotype showed up many times. This chain links TRBV7-9 with TRBJ1-4; 7 positions agree with TRBD1. The germline V gene has CDR1 SEHNR and CDR2 FQNEAQ (reference sequence). Losses at the gene ends were 4 bases for V and 8 bases for J; bases not matched to a gene: 10. The CDR3 runs 15 residues. This CDR3 is CASSSPQGIQEKLFF. CDR3 nucleotides: TGTGCCAGCAGCTCCCCACAGGGGATTCAGGAAAAACTGTTTTTT.

The chain has TRBV27 and TRBJ2-7; D gene uncertain. Germline V lookup: CDR1 MNHEY, CDR2 SMNVEV (reference sequence). The CDR3 loop spans 13 amino acids. Trimming took off 5 bases at V and 7 bases at J, with 15 bases between the two ends. CDR3 residues: CASSDGSLLEQYF. CDR3 sequence (DNA): TGTGCCAGCAGTGATGGCAGCCTCCTAGAGCAGTACTTC.

The chain combines TRBV20-1 with TRBJ2-1, with 9 bases aligning to TRBD2. V shed 6 bases and J 5 bases; nucleotides not matched to a gene: 11. The CDR3 has 15 amino acids. Per germline, CDR1 DFQATT and CDR2 SNEGSKA (reference sequence). The CDR3 region is CSATDLAGANNEQFF. The CDR3 DNA is TGCAGTGCGACCGACTTAGCGGGGGCTAACAATGAGCAGTTCTTC.

In DNA, the CDR3 is TGCAGTGCTAGAGATGGGACTAGCGCGAGCTCCTACAATGAGCAGTTCTTC. It yields the protein CSARDGTSASSYNEQFF. This chain joins TRBV20-1 and TRBJ2-1, with 10 bases aligning to TRBD2. This CDR3 region has 17 residues. The junction had 5 bases not matched to a gene; V was cut back by 0 bases and J by 0 bases. From germline, CDR1 is DFQATT and CDR2 SNEGSKA (reference sequence).

J is TRBJ2-1 and V is TRBV4-1; D is perhaps TRBD2 (7 bases). The V end was cut by 4 bases, the J end by 5 bases, with 27 bases between. CDR3 length: 19 residues. The germline CDR1 and CDR2 sequences are MGHRA and YSYEKL. The CDR3, as DNA: TGCGCCAGCAGCCCTAAACCGGGCCCGACTAGCAGGGGAGACAATGAGCAGTTCTTC. Protein: CASSPKPGPTSRGDNEQFF.

V and J are TRBV20-1 and TRBJ2-7; unclear D gene. The CDR3 runs 17 residues. From germline, CDR1 is DFQATT and CDR2 SNEGSKA (reference sequence). V lost 3 bases, J lost 2 bases, and 23 bases lay in between. The CDR3: CSASPPIRAAHTYEQYF. The CDR3 nucleotides read TGCAGTGCTAGCCCTCCCATCCGGGCAGCTCACACCTACGAGCAGTACTTC.

A few counts support this clonotype. The V gene is TRBV20-1, the J gene TRBJ1-5, with 8 positions matching TRBD1. There are 15 residues in the CDR3. Germline CDR1 and CDR2: DFQATT and SNEGSKA (reference sequence). The trim removed 6 bases at V and 3 bases at J, leaving 10 bases unmatched. The CDR3 loop reads CSANPGQGSNQPQHF. In nucleotides, the CDR3 is TGCAGTGCCAACCCCGGACAGGGCTCCAATCAGCCCCAGCATTTT.

This clonotype was counted between two and nine times. V and J are TRBV6-5 and TRBJ2-1; weak D call: TRBD2 (6 bases). The germline gives CDR1 MNHEY, CDR2 SVGAGI. Trimming pared 7 bases from V and 2 bases from J, leaving 15 bases between. The CDR3 covers 15 residues. The CDR3 coding sequence is TGTGCCAGCAAAACTAGCCACCCGGCCTACAATGAGCAGTTCTTC. It yields the protein CASKTSHPAYNEQFF.

The chain carries TRBV20-1 and TRBJ2-1, with 16 bases identical to TRBD2. V lost 6 bases and J lost 0; bases outside the gene matches: 5. Germline V gene lookup returns CDR1 DFQATT and CDR2 SNEGSKA (reference sequence). CDR3 size: 17 residues. The CDR3 region has the DNA TGCAGTGCGGGACTAGCGGGGGGGCAGAGCTCCTACAATGAGCAGTTCTTC. It translates to CSAGLAGGQSSYNEQFF.

The DNA for the CDR3 is TGTGCCAGCAGCCGACGACTAGCGGACTACGAGCAGTACTTC. Translated: CASSRRLADYEQYF. This sequence joins TRBV3-1 and TRBJ2-4; 9 bases line up with TRBD2. The closer fit of TRBJ2-7 to the DNA end suggests the J call may be wrong. Germline V gene sequence: CDR1 LGHDT, CDR2 YNNKEL (reference sequence). This CDR3 is built from 14 residues.